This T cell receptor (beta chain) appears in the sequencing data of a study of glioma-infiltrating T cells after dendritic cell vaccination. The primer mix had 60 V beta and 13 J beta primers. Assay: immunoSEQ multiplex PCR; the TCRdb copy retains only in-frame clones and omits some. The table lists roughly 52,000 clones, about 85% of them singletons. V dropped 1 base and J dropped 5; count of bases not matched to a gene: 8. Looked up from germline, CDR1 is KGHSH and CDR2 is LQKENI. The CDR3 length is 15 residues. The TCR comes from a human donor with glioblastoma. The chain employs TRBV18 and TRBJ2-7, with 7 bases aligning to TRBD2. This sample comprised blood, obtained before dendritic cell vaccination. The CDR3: CASSPRGEGLHEQYF. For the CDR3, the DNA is TGTGCCAGCTCACCACGCGGGGAGGGTTTGCACGAGCAGTACTTC.